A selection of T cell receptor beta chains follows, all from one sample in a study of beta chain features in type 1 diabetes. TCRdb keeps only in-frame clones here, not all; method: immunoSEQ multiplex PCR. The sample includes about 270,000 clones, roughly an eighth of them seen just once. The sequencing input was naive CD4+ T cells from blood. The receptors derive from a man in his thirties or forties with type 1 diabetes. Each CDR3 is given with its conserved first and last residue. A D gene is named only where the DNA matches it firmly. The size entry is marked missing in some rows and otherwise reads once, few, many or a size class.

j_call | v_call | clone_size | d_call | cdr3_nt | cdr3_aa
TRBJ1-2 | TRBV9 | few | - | TGTGCCAGCAGCGAGCAGGGGAGCTATGGCTACACCTTC | CASSEQGSYGYTF
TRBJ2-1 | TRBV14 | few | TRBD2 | TGTGCCAGCAGCCAAGTACTAGCGGGGGGACCTTCCTACAATGAGCAGTTCTTC | CASSQVLAGGPSYNEQFF
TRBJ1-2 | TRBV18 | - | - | TGTGCCAGCTCACCGGGTCCGAGACGGAGACCCTTGCATGGCTACACCTTC | CASSPGPRRRPLHGYTF
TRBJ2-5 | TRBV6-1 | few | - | TGTGCCAGCAGTGGGGGGGGCGAAGAGACCCAGTACTTC | CASSGGGEETQYF
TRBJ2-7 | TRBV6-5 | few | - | TGTGCCAGCACCGGGGTCTACGAGCAGTACTTC | CASTGVYEQYF
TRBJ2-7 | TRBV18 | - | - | TGTGCCAGCTCACCCCCCAGTTCCTACGAGCAGTACTTC | CASSPPSSYEQYF
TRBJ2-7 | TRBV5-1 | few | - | TGCGCCAGCAGCTTGGAACCAGGGTCCTACGAGCAGTACTTC | CASSLEPGSYEQYF
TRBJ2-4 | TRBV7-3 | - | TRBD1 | TGTGCCAGCAGCTTAGTCGGCCGGGACAGCCAGTACTTC | CASSLVGRDSQYF
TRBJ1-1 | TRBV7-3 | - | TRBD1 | TGTGCCAGCAGCTTAAACCCAGGGGGCCGGGGGTACACTGAAGCTTTCTTT | CASSLNPGGRGYTEAFF
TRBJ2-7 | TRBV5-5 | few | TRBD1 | TGTGCCAGCAGCCCGGACAGGTTCTCCTACGAGCAGTACTTC | CASSPDRFSYEQYF
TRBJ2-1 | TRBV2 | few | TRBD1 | TGTGCCAGCAGTGGGAAGACAGGGAGAAGCTCCTACAATGAGCAGTTCTTC | CASSGKTGRSSYNEQFF
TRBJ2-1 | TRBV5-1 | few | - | TGCGCCAGCTTCCTGGGAGCATATAGCAATGAGCAGTTCTTC | CASFLGAYSNEQFF
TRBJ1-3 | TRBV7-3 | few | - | TGTGCCAGCAGCTTTACGGAGGGAAACACCATATATTTT | CASSFTEGNTIYF
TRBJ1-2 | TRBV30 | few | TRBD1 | TGTGCCTGGAGTGTACTTGGACAGGGGGACTACACCTTC | CAWSVLGQGDYTF
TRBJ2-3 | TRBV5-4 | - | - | TGTGCCAGCAGCTTGGACTTTTCAGATACGCAGTATTTT | CASSLDFSDTQYF
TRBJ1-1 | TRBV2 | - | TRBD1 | TGTGCCAGCAGTGAACAGGGGGCTTGGAACACTGAAGCTTTCTTT | CASSEQGAWNTEAFF
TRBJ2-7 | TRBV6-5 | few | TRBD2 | TGTGCCAGCAGCCGCACTAGCGGCGCTTCCTACGAGCAGTACTTC | CASSRTSGASYEQYF
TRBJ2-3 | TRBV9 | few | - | TGTGCCAGCAGCTTGTGGGGGCAGAGCACAGATACGCAGTATTTT | CASSLWGQSTDTQYF
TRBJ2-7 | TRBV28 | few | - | TGTGCCAGCAGATTGACAGAATACGAGCAGTACTTC | CASRLTEYEQYF